This TCR beta chain was captured by sequencing in a study of T-cell memory formation after mild COVID-19. About the research overall: Largely, the TCR clusters proved donor specific. General observations from the study: Detection of some responders pre-infection suggested pre-existing cross-reactive memory T cells participated. The study found contracting CD4+ clones mainly in CM and EM and contracting CD8+ clones in EMRA.

UMIs and sample barcodes were carried by the TCR alpha and TCR beta cDNA libraries that 5'RACE produced using constant-segment primers. TCRdb processed the 5' RACE reads anew with MiXCR; each CDR3 protein has one entry. The sample records around 340,000 distinct CDR3 sequences, roughly 21% being singletons. This clonotype was seen a few times. The antigen is unknown. The CDR3 sequence is 16 residues long. The germline V gene has CDR1 SGHAT and CDR2 FQNNGV. J was trimmed by 0 bases and V by 5 bases; bases with no gene match: 7. The clonotype comes from an adult woman who had mild COVID-19 (a few samples of this study predate the infection). Cell type and time point are not known. The chain carries TRBV11-2 and TRBJ2-5; 9 bases agree with TRBD2. Source material: PBMCs or a T cell subset sorted from them (not recorded which). The CDR3 is CASSPNSGRHQETQYF. The CDR3 nucleotides read TGTGCCAGCAGCCCAAACAGCGGGAGGCACCAAGAGACCCAGTACTTC. Full variable domain (remainder filled in from reference TRBV11-2 and TRBJ2-5): EAGVAQSPRYKIIEKRQSVAFWCNPISGHATLYWYQQILGQGPKLLIQFQNNGVVDDSQLPKDRFSAERLKGVDSTLKIQPAKLEDSAVYLCASSPNSGRHQETQYFGPGTRLLVL.